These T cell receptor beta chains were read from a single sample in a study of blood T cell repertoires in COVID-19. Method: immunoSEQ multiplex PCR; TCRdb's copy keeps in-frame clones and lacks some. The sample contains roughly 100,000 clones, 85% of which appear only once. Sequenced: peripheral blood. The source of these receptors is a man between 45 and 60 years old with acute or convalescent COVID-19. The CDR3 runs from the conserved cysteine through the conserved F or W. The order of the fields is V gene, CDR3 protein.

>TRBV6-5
CASSPGQAYNEQFF
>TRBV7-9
CASSLVRLGAGELFF
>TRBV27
CASSLWGAEQFF
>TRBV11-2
CASSPQVSYEQYF
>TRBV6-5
CASRPGTGSRTEAFF
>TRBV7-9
CASSLVDGYYNEQFF
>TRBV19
CASSYGEGGETQYF
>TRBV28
CASSSGTANTGELFF
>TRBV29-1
CSGRQMGDEQYF
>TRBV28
CASTKDIYSGNTIYF
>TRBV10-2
CASSELTDRGYQPQHF
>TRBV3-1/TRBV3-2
CASSQVAGKTEAFF
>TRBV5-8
CASSVTGTGLTDTQYF
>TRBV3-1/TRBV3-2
CASSPQNTGELFF
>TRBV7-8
CASSLVASGRAAYEQYF
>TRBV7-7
CASSRASGGGTGELFF
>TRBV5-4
CASTPWAGVGETQYF
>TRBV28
CASRSGGAANEKLFF
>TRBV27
CASSPIPIAGGPGNEQFF
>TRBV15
CATSRDMYYEQYF
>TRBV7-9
CASSYQGGSPLHF
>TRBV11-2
CASSPQVQTQYF
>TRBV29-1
CSANQGDRGSELFF
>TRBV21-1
CASSQRGKVRNQPQHF
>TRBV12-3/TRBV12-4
CASSSTGNTEAFF
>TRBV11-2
CASSTPEASGRLQETQYF
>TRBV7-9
CASSLGGTYTEAFF
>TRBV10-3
CAISDAPRGQYSNQPQHF
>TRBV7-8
CASSLQASGGRSGELFF
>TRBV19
CASSIGSGKNTEAFF
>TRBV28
CASSNRGGGTDTQYF
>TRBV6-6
CASSSPGKTNTEAFF
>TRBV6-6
CASSGGLGNQPQHF
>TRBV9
CASSEGTTNPLTSTQYF
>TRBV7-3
CASSSGQGRYSPLHF